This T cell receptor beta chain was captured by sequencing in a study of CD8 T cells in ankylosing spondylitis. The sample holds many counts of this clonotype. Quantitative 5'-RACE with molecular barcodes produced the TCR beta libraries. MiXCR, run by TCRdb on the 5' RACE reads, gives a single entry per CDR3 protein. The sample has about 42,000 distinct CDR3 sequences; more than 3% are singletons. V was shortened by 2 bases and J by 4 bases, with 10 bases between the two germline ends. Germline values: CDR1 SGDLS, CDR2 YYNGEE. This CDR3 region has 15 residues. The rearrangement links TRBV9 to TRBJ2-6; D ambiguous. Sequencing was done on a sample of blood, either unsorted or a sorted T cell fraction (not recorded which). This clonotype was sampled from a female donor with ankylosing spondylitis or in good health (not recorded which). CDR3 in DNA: TGTGCCAGCAGCGTTTCAGCTTCCGGGGCCAACGTCCTGACTTTC. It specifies CASSVSASGANVLTF.